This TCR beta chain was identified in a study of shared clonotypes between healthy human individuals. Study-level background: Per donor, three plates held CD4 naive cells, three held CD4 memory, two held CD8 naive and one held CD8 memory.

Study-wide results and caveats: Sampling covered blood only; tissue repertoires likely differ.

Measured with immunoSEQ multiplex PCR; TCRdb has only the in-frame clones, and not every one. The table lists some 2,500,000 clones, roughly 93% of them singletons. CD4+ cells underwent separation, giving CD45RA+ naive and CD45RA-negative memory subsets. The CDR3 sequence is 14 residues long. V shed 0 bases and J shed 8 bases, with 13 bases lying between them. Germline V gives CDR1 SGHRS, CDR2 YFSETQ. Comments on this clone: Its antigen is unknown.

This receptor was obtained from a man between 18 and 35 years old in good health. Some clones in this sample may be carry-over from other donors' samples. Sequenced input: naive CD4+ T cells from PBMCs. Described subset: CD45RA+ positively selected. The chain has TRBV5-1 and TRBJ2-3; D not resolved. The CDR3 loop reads CASSLGSPAATQYF. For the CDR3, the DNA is TGCGCCAGCAGCTTGGGATCGCCCGCGGCTACGCAGTATTTT.